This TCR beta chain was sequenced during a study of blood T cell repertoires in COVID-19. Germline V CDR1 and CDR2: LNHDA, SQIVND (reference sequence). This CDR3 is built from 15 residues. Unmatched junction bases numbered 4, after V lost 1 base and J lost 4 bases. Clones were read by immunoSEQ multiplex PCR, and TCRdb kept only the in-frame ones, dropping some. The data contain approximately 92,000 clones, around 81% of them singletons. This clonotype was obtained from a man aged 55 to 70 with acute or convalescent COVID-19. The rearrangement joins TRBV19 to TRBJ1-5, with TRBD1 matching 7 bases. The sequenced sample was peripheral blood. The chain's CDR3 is CASSIVSTGNQPQHF. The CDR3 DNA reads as TGTGCCAGTAGTATAGTGTCGACAGGGAATCAGCCCCAGCATTTT. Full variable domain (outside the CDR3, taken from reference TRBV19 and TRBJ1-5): DGGITQSPKYLFRKEGQNVTLSCEQNLNHDAMYWYRQDPGQGLRLIYYSQIVNDFQKGDIAEGYSVSREKKESFPLTVTSAQKNPTAFYLCASSIVSTGNQPQHFGDGTRLSIL.